This paragraph reports one T cell receptor (beta chain). This clone has a count of ten or more. Its antigen has not been determined. Qualities for individual bases were not recorded, and no much larger clone is one base off. Looking up the germline V gene yields CDR1 SGDLS and CDR2 YYNGEE. From the cysteine up to the phenylalanine, the CDR3 has a length of 15 residues. The entry retains the CDR3 DNA only, 45 bases that are in frame from base 1. V is cut by 0 bases and J by 5 bases, and the space between the germline ends is 14 bases. The sample belongs to a study of tumour-infiltrating T cells in Burkitt lymphoma (dated by TCRdb to between 2020 and 2021). About the full investigation: The Burkitt lymphoma cohort included just over 80 patients and covered every epidemiological subtype of the disease. When TCR repertoire data were correlated with clinical outcome, productive clonality turned out to predict both overall and progression-free survival, independent of established prognosticators, age at diagnosis among them.

The library was generated by the immunoSEQ multiplex PCR assay. This immuneACCESS table, as held by TCRdb, lists in-frame sequences with V and J called but not all clones. Of the missing ones, under half trace to an unresolved V gene in checked studies; the others have no known cause. The table for this sample lists more than 45,000 clones; roughly 31% of them were counted only once. Over 2.5% of the sample belongs to the ten largest clones. What the research found in general, with its limitations: Several public clonotypes shared across numerous Burkitt lymphoma patients were found, and shared tumour neoantigen selection absent from diffuse large B-cell lymphoma was thereby suggested.

This TCR was sampled from a human donor with Burkitt lymphoma. Sample: tumor tissue. Recombination joined TRBV9 with TRBJ2-5, with the D segment possibly TRBD1 or TRBD2, each aligning over 5 bases. The CDR3 amino acid sequence is: CASSVEGRNLETQYF. The sequenced DNA: TGTGCCAGCAGCGTAGAGGGACGTAACTTGGAGACCCAGTACTTC.